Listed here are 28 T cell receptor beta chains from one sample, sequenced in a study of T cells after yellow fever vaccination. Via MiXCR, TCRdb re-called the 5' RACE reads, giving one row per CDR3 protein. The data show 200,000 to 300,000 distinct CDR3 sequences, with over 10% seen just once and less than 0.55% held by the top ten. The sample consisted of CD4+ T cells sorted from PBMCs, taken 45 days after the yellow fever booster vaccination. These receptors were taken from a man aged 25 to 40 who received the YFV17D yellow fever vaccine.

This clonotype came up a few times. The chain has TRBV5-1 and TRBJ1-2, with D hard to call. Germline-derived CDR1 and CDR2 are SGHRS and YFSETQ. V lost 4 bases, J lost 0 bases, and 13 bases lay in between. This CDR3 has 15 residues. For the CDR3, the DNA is TGCGCCAGCAGCCCTACGGCGAATCCTAACTATGGCTACACCTTC. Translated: CASSPTANPNYGYTF.

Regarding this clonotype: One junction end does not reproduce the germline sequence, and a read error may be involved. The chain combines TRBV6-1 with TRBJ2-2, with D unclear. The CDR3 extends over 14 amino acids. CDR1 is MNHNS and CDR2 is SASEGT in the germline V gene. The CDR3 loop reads CASKKRANPGELFF. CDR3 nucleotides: TGTGCCAGCAAAAAACGGGCGAACCCCGGGGAGCTGTTTTTT.

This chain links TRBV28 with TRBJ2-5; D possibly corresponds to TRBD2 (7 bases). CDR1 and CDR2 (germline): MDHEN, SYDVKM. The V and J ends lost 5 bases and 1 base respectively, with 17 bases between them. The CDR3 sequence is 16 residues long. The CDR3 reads CASSPIRGGLQETQYF. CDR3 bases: TGTGCCAGCAGTCCCATTCGCGGGGGCCTCCAAGAGACCCAGTACTTC.

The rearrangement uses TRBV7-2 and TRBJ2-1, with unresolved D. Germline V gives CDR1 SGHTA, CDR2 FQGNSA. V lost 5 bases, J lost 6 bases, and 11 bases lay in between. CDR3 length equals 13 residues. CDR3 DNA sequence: TGTGCCAGCAGCCAGAGGAACGCCAATGAGCAGTTCTTC. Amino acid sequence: CASSQRNANEQFF. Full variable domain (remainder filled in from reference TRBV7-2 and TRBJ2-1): GAGVSQSPSNKVTEKGKDVELRCDPISGHTALYWYRQSLGQGLEFLIYFQGNSAPDKSGLPSDRFSAERTGGSVSTLTIQRTQQEDSAVYLCASSQRNANEQFFGPGTRLTVL.

This CDR3 reads CASSSKDRGLWYEQYF. As DNA, the CDR3 is TGTGCCAGCAGCTCTAAGGACAGGGGGCTCTGGTACGAGCAGTACTTC. This chain connects TRBV21-1 to TRBJ2-7; TRBD1, the D gene given by the table, was not confirmed from the DNA. TRBV21-1 represents a pseudogene. This CDR3 comprises 16 residues.

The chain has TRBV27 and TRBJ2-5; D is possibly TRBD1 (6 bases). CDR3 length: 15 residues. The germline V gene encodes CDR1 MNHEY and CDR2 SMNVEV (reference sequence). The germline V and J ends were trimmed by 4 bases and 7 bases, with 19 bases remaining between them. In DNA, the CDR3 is TGTGCCAGCAGTTACACACAGGGAATTGGGTCGACCCAGTACTTC. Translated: CASSYTQGIGSTQYF.

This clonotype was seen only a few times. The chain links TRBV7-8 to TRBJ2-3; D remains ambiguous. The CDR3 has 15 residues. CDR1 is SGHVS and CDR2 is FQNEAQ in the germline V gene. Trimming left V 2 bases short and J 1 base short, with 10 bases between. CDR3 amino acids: CASSLYGLGTDTQYF. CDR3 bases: TGTGCCAGCAGCTTATACGGCTTGGGCACAGATACGCAGTATTTT.

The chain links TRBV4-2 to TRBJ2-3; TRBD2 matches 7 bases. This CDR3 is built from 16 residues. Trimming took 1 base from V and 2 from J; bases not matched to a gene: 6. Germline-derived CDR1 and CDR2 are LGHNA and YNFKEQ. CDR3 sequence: CASSQASGCNTDTQYF. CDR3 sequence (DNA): TGTGCCAGCAGCCAAGCTAGCGGTTGCAACACAGATACGCAGTATTTT.

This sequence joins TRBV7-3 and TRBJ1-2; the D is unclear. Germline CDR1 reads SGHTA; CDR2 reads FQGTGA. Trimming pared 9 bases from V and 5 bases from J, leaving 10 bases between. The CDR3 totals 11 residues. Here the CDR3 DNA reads TGTGCCAGGCTACGACTATATGGCTACACCTTC. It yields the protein CARLRLYGYTF.

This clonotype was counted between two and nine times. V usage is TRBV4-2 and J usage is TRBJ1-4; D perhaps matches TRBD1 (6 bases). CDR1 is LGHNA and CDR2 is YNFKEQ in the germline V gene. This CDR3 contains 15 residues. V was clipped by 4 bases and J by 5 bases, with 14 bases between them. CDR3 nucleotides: TGTGCCAGCAGCCTCGGACAGCGAACAAATGAAAAACTGTTTTTT. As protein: CASSLGQRTNEKLFF.

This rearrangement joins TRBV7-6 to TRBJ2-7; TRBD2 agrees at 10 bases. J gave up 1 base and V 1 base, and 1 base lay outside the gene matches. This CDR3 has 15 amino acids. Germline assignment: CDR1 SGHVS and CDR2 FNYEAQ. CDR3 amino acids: CASSLELAGSYEQYF. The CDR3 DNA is TGTGCCAGCAGCTTAGAACTAGCGGGGTCCTACGAGCAGTACTTC. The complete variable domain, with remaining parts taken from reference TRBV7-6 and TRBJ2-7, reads GAGVSQSPRYKVTKRGQDVALRCDPISGHVSLYWYRQALGQGPEFLTYFNYEAQQDKSGLPNDRFSAERPEGSISTLTIQRTEQRDSAMYRCASSLELAGSYEQYFGPGTRLTVT.

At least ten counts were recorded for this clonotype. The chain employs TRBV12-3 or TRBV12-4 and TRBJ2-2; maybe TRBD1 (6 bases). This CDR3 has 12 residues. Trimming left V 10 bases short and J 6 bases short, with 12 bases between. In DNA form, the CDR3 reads TGTGCCACTCAGGGGTTACCCGGGGAGCTGTTTTTT. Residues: CATQGLPGELFF.

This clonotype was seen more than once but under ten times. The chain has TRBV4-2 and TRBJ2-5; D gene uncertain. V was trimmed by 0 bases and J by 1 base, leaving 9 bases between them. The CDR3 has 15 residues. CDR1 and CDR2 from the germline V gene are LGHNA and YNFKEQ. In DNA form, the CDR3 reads TGTGCCAGCAGCCAAGATCCAGCGACCCAAGAGACCCAGTACTTC. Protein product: CASSQDPATQETQYF.

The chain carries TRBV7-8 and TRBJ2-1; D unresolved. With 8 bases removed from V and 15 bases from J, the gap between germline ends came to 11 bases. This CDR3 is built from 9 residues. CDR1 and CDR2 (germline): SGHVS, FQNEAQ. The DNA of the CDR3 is TGTGCCAGCGGCCCGAACCGGTTCTTC. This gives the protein CASGPNRFF.

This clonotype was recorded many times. This chain's CDR3 is CASSTRQGHGYTF. Written as DNA, the CDR3 is TGTGCCAGCAGTACTCGACAGGGCCATGGCTACACCTTC. J is TRBJ1-2 and V is TRBV27; 7 positions agree with TRBD1. The germline CDR1 and CDR2 sequences are MNHEY and SMNVEV (reference sequence). The V and J ends lost 5 bases and 6 bases, in that order; junction bases with no gene match: 6. The length of the CDR3 is 13 residues.

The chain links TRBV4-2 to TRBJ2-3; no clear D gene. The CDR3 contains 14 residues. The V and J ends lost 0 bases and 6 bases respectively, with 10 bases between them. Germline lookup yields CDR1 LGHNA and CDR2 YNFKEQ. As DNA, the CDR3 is TGTGCCAGCAGCCAAGAATTCGGATCGGATACGCAGTATTTT. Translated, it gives CASSQEFGSDTQYF.

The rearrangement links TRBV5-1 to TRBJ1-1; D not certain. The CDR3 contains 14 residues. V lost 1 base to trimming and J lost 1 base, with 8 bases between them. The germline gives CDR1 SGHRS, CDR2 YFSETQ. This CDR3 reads CASSLFSENTEAFF. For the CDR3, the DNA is TGCGCCAGCAGCTTGTTCTCAGAGAACACTGAAGCTTTCTTT.

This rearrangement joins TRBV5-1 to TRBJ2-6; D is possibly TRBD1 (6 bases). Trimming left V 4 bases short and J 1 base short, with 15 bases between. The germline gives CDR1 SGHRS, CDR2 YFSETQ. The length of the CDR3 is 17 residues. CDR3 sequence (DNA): TGCGCCAGCAGCCCGTCAGGGGCTGGGTCTGGGGCCAACGTCCTGACTTTC. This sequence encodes CASSPSGAGSGANVLTF. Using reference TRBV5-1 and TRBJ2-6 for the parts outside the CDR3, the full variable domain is KAGVTQTPRYLIKTRGQQVTLSCSPISGHRSVSWYQQTPGQGLQFLFEYFSETQRNKGNFPGRFSGRQFSNSRSEMNVSTLELGDSALYLCASSPSGAGSGANVLTFGAGSRLTVL.

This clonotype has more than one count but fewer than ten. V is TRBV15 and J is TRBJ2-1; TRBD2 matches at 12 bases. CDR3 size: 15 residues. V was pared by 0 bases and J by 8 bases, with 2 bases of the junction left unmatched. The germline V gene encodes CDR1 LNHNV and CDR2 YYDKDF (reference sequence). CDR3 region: CATSRETSGSYEQFF. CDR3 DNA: TGTGCCACCAGCAGAGAGACTAGCGGGAGCTATGAGCAGTTCTTC.

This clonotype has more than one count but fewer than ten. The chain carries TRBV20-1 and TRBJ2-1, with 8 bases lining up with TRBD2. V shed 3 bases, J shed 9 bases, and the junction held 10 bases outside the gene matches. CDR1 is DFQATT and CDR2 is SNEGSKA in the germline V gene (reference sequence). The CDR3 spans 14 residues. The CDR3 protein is CSASVSGRGGEQFF. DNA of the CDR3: TGCAGTGCTAGTGTGAGCGGGAGAGGAGGTGAGCAGTTCTTC.

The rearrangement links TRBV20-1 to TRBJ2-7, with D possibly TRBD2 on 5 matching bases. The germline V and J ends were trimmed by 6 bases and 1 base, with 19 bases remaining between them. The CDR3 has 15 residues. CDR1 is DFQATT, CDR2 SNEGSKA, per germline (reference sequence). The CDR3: CSAAQTGKRSYEQYF. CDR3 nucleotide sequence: TGCAGTGCGGCCCAGACCGGGAAACGTTCCTACGAGCAGTACTTC.

The CDR3 is CASTGRAGELFF. DNA for the CDR3: TGTGCCAGCACGGGGAGGGCCGGGGAGCTGTTTTTT. The chain joins TRBV28 to TRBJ2-2; 7 bases agree with TRBD2. The CDR3 is made up of 12 amino acids. The germline V gene encodes CDR1 MDHEN and CDR2 SYDVKM. With 7 bases clipped from V and 6 bases from J, the junction kept 2 bases outside the gene matches.

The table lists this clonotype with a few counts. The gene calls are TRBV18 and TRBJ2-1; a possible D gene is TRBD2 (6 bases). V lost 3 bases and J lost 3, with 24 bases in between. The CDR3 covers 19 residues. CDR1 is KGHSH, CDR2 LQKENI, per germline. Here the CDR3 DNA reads TGTGCCAGCTCACCTAAGATGAGGGGAGGCGTTATACTCTACAATGAGCAGTTCTTC. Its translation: CASSPKMRGGVILYNEQFF.

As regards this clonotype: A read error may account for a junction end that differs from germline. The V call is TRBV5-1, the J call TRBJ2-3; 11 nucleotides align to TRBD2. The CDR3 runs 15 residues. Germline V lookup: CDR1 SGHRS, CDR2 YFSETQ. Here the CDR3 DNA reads TGCGCCGGCAGCTCTAGCGGGAGGATCACAGATACGCAGTATTTT. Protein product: CAGSSSGRITDTQYF.

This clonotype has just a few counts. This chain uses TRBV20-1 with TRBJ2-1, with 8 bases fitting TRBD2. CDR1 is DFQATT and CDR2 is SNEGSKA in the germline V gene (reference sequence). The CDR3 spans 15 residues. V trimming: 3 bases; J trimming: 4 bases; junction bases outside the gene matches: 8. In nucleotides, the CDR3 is TGCAGTGCTAGTCCAGCGGGAGTCTGGTACAATGAGCAGTTCTTC. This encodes CSASPAGVWYNEQFF.

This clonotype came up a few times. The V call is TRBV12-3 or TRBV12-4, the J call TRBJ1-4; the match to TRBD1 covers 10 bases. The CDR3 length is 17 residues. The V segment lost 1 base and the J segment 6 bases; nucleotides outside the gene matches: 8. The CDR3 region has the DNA TGTGCCAGCAGTTTAGGGGTGGGGACAGGGGCGGATGAAAAACTGTTTTTT. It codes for CASSLGVGTGADEKLFF.

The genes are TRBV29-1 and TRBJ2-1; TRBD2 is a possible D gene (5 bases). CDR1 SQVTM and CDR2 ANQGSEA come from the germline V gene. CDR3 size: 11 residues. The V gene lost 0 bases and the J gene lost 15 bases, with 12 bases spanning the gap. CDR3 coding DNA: TGCAGCGTTGAAGATGTGCCTAGCTTGTTCTTC. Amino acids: CSVEDVPSLFF.

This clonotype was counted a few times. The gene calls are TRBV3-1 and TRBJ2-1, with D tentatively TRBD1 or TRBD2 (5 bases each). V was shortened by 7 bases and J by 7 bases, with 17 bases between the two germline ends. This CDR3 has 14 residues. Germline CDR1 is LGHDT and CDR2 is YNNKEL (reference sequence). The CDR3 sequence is CASTDHGDQNEQFF. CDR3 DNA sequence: TGTGCCAGCACCGACCACGGGGACCAAAATGAGCAGTTCTTC.